Shown below are 29 T cell receptor beta chains from a single sample sequenced in a study of OX40 agonist ivuxolimab in advanced cancers. Produced via immunoSEQ multiplex PCR; TCRdb's table is partial and in-frame only. Of about 45,000 clones listed, roughly 88% were seen once; the top ten hold 19%. The starting material was CD4+ or CD8+ T cells sorted from blood, obtained in a trial of the OX40 agonist ivuxolimab. Every receptor here comes from an adult with an advanced solid tumor such as melanoma, head and neck, liver or kidney cancer.

The chain recombines TRBV7-8 with TRBJ2-1, with 9 nucleotides matching TRBD2. In germline, CDR1 is SGHVS, CDR2 FQNEAQ. The V gene end was trimmed by 2 bases and the J gene end by 8 bases; junction bases not matched to a gene: 10. The CDR3 length is 16 residues. Here the CDR3 DNA reads TGTGCCAGCAGCTTAATCGACGCGGGGGGGCATGATGAGCAGTTCTTC. Its protein is CASSLIDAGGHDEQFF.

The chain has TRBV25-1 and TRBJ2-3; D gene uncertain. Germline V gives CDR1 MGHDK, CDR2 SYGVNS. V shed 2 bases and J shed 4 bases, with 7 bases lying between them. This CDR3 comprises 13 residues. This chain's CDR3 is CASSEEVSDTQYF. CDR3 bases: TGTGCCAGCAGTGAAGAAGTATCAGATACGCAGTATTTT.

This clone was observed a handful of times. This chain connects TRBV5-4 to TRBJ1-2, with D possibly matching TRBD1 (6 bases). The germline CDR1 and CDR2 sequences are SGHNT and YYREEE (reference sequence). This CDR3 has 14 amino acids. The V and J ends lost 6 bases and 7 bases respectively, with 19 bases between them. Here the CDR3 DNA reads TGTGCCAGCACCCTTGCCCGGGTGGGGGCTGGCTACACCTTC. Translation gives CASTLARVGAGYTF. The full variable domain, in which reference TRBV5-4 and TRBJ1-2 provide the parts outside the CDR3, is ETGVTQSPTHLIKTRGQQVTLRCSSQSGHNTVSWYQQALGQGPQFIFQYYREEENGRGNFPPRFSGLQFPNYSSELNVNALELDDSALYLCASTLARVGAGYTFGSGTRLTVV.

The chain joins TRBV30 to TRBJ1-1, with D uncertain. This CDR3 has 17 amino acids. CDR1 is GTSNPN, CDR2 SVGIG, per germline (reference sequence). V was shortened by 0 bases and J by 0 bases, with 17 bases between the two germline ends. This CDR3 reads CAWSVLGFLTLNTEAFF. CDR3 nucleotides: TGTGCCTGGAGTGTACTGGGGTTTTTGACCTTGAACACTGAAGCTTTCTTT.

The chain joins TRBV15 to TRBJ2-7; D is uncertain. The germline V gene has CDR1 LNHNV and CDR2 YYDKDF (reference sequence). The CDR3 is 13 residues long. The V gene lost 3 bases and the J gene lost 6 bases, with 12 bases spanning the gap. In DNA, the CDR3 is TGTGCCACCAGCAGTCTCCTGTCTCCCGAGCAGTACTTC. As protein: CATSSLLSPEQYF.

The genes are TRBV19 and TRBJ2-2; 10 positions match TRBD1. Trimming took 3 bases from V and 6 from J; bases not matched to a gene: 4. This CDR3 region has 15 residues. Germline CDR1 and CDR2: LNHDA and SQIVND (reference sequence). The CDR3 here is CASSMQGQGAGELFF. Written as DNA, the CDR3 is TGTGCCAGTAGTATGCAAGGACAGGGGGCCGGGGAGCTGTTTTTT.

The rearrangement uses TRBV27 and TRBJ2-3; 7 bases are a match to TRBD1. The germline V gene has CDR1 MNHEY and CDR2 SMNVEV (reference sequence). There are 15 residues in the CDR3. The J segment lost 6 bases and the V segment lost 4 bases, leaving 10 bases of the junction unmatched. The CDR3 coding sequence is TGTGCCAGCAGTTACAGAAACAGGGGAGTCGATACGCAGTATTTT. Translated, it gives CASSYRNRGVDTQYF.

This rearrangement joins TRBV11-2 to TRBJ2-3; D is possibly TRBD2 (6 bases). The V end lost 1 base, the J end lost 3 bases, and 20 bases lay between the germline ends. CDR3 length equals 18 residues. Germline V CDR1 and CDR2: SGHAT, FQNNGV. In DNA, the CDR3 is TGTGCCAGCAGCTTAGGTTGGTCTAGCGCCGGGCTTACAGATACGCAGTATTTT. This gives the protein CASSLGWSSAGLTDTQYF.

This chain connects TRBV30 to TRBJ1-3; no firm D call. CDR1 is GTSNPN and CDR2 is SVGIG in the germline V gene (reference sequence). CDR3 length equals 13 residues. V gave up 0 bases and J gave up 4 bases, with 7 bases separating them. CDR3 bases: TGTGCCTGGAGTGTGTCCGGGGGAAACACCATATATTTT. Translation gives CAWSVSGGNTIYF.

This chain connects TRBV28 to TRBJ2-7; 10 bases fit TRBD1. This CDR3 comprises 18 residues. Germline CDR1 reads MDHEN; CDR2 reads SYDVKM. V shed 3 bases and J 1 base; nucleotides not matched to a gene: 12. CDR3 in DNA: TGTGCCAGCAGTTTTTCTCACTTGGACAGGGGGGTATCCTACGAGCAGTACTTC. Protein: CASSFSHLDRGVSYEQYF.

The chain carries TRBV28 and TRBJ1-1; D is ambiguous. The length of the CDR3 is 12 residues. V was shortened by 2 bases and J by 5 bases, with 6 bases between the two germline ends. Germline V CDR1 and CDR2: MDHEN, SYDVKM. CDR3 residues: CASSLELTEAFF. In DNA, the CDR3 is TGTGCCAGCAGTTTAGAGCTTACTGAAGCTTTCTTT. The full variable domain, rest sourced from reference TRBV28 and TRBJ1-1, is DVKVTQSSRYLVKRTGEKVFLECVQDMDHENMFWYRQDPGLGLRLIYFSYDVKMKEKGDIPEGYSVSREKKERFSLILESASTNQTSMYLCASSLELTEAFFGQGTRLTVV.

The chain couples TRBV27 to TRBJ1-1, with D unclear. The CDR3 runs 15 residues. The V and J ends lost 5 bases and 0 bases respectively, with 13 bases between them. The germline CDR1 and CDR2 sequences are MNHEY and SMNVEV (reference sequence). This chain's CDR3 is CASSPQIEMNTEAFF. CDR3 in DNA: TGTGCCAGCAGTCCCCAGATCGAGATGAACACTGAAGCTTTCTTT.

The genes are TRBV2 and TRBJ2-7; tentatively, D is TRBD2 (6 bases). Trimming took off 7 bases at V and 1 base at J, with 14 bases between the two ends. Germline V CDR1 and CDR2: SNHLY, FYNNEI. CDR3 length: 14 residues. CDR3 nucleotide sequence: TGTGCCAGCATTTCAGGAGGGGAGTCCTACGAGCAGTACTTC. Its translation: CASISGGESYEQYF.

CDR3 protein: CASSQGADRVNEKLFF. In nucleotides, the CDR3 is TGCGCCAGCAGCCAAGGCGCCGACAGGGTTAATGAAAAACTGTTTTTT. The chain links TRBV4-1 to TRBJ1-4; 7 nucleotides line up with TRBD1. The V and J ends lost 1 base and 4 bases, in that order; junction bases with no gene match: 6. Germline CDR1 and CDR2: MGHRA and YSYEKL. The length of the CDR3 is 16 residues.

The chain has TRBV12-5 and TRBJ2-3, with 13 bases fitting TRBD2. Germline V lookup: CDR1 LGHNT, CDR2 FRNRAP. The CDR3 contains 15 residues. The ends lost 5 bases at V and 3 bases at J; junction bases unmatched: 2. The CDR3 loop is CASGTGLAGTDTQYF. The DNA for the CDR3 is TGTGCTAGTGGTACGGGACTAGCGGGAACAGATACGCAGTATTTT. The whole variable domain, remainder taken from reference TRBV12-5 and TRBJ2-3, is DARVTQTPRHKVTEMGQEVTMRCQPILGHNTVFWYRQTMMQGLELLAYFRNRAPLDDSGMPKDRFSAEMPDATLATLKIQPSEPRDSAVYFCASGTGLAGTDTQYFGPGTRLTVL.

The chain carries TRBV9 and TRBJ1-3; D possibly corresponds to TRBD1 (6 bases). The CDR3 has 14 residues. Trimming cost V 4 bases and J 4 bases, with 12 bases left between them. The germline V gene encodes CDR1 SGDLS and CDR2 YYNGEE. CDR3 DNA sequence: TGTGCCAGCAGCACCGACAGGCTCGGAAACACCATATATTTT. As protein: CASSTDRLGNTIYF.

The chain joins TRBV28 to TRBJ2-2; TRBD2 matches 7 bases. This CDR3 is 14 amino acids long. The trim removed 3 bases at V and 3 bases at J, leaving 1 base unmatched. Germline CDR1 is MDHEN and CDR2 is SYDVKM. In DNA, the CDR3 is TGTGCCAGCAGTTTCGCGGGGGACACCGGGGAGCTGTTTTTT. The encoded protein is CASSFAGDTGELFF.

V and J are TRBV6-5 and TRBJ1-1; D unresolved. This CDR3 region has 14 residues. Trimming left V 5 bases short and J 1 base short, with 11 bases between. Germline CDR1 MNHEY, CDR2 SVGAGI. The CDR3 coding sequence is TGTGCCAGCAGTGTTGGCAGGACGAACACTGAAGCTTTCTTT. It translates to CASSVGRTNTEAFF.

The chain recombines TRBV5-8 with TRBJ2-7, with a weak D call TRBD2 (6 bases). CDR1 and CDR2 (germline): SGHTS, YDEGEE. This CDR3 contains 13 residues. V was pared by 5 bases and J by 5 bases, with 14 bases between. The CDR3 coding sequence is TGTGCCAGCAGTTACCGACGGGGGAACGAGCAGTACTTC. It is translated as CASSYRRGNEQYF. Supplemented by reference TRBV5-8 and TRBJ2-7, the full variable domain reads EAGVTQSPTHLIKTRGQQATLRCSPISGHTSVYWYQQALGLGLQFLLWYDEGEERNRGNFPPRFSGRQFPNYSSELNVNALELEDSALYLCASSYRRGNEQYFGPGTRLTVT.

The rearrangement links TRBV6-5 to TRBJ1-4, with D unclear. The CDR3 sequence is 11 residues long. The V gene lost 2 bases and the J gene lost 8 bases, with 3 bases spanning the gap. In germline, CDR1 is MNHEY, CDR2 SVGAGI. The DNA for the CDR3 is TGTGCCAGCAGTTACGACGAAAAACTGTTTTTT. The encoded protein is CASSYDEKLFF.

This clone was observed once. The chain employs TRBV7-6 and TRBJ1-3; 7 nucleotides match TRBD1. The length of the CDR3 is 17 residues. With 0 bases clipped from V and 8 bases from J, the junction kept 13 bases outside the gene matches. Germline V gives CDR1 SGHVS, CDR2 FNYEAQ. The CDR3 protein is CASSLAGTAFEGDTIYF. The CDR3 DNA follows: TGTGCCAGCAGCTTAGCGGGGACAGCGTTTGAGGGAGACACCATATATTTT.

The V and J genes are TRBV6-1 and TRBJ1-2, with D unclear. Trimming removed 5 bases from V and 8 bases from J, with 18 bases in between. CDR3 length equals 14 residues. CDR1 is MNHNS, CDR2 SASEGT, per germline. The CDR3 DNA reads TGTGCCAGCAGTCCCCAAGGAGGGTTTGAAGGCTACACCTTC. It specifies CASSPQGGFEGYTF.

This rearrangement joins TRBV4-1 to TRBJ1-4; D is perhaps TRBD1 (5 bases). There are 14 residues in the CDR3. Trimming cost V 0 bases and J 6 bases, with 8 bases left between them. CDR1 and CDR2 (germline): MGHRA, YSYEKL. The CDR3, as DNA: TGCGCCAGCAGCCAAGAACAGGTTTATGAAAAACTGTTTTTT. It encodes CASSQEQVYEKLFF.

The chain has TRBV9 and TRBJ2-2, with a possible D match to TRBD2 (5 bases). CDR1 SGDLS and CDR2 YYNGEE come from the germline V gene. Trimming removed 2 bases from V and 5 bases from J, with 19 bases in between. This CDR3 spans 17 amino acids. The DNA for the CDR3 is TGTGCCAGCAGCGTGGTTGGAAAGGTACCGGGGACCGGGGAGCTGTTTTTT. Translation gives CASSVVGKVPGTGELFF.

The chain combines TRBV11-2 with TRBJ2-4; D is unclear. In germline, CDR1 is SGHAT, CDR2 FQNNGV. Trimming took off 5 bases at V and 0 bases at J, with 5 bases between the two ends. The CDR3 covers 13 residues. CDR3: CASSPLAKNIQYF. CDR3 coding DNA: TGTGCCAGCAGCCCCCTAGCCAAAAACATTCAGTACTTC.

The CDR3 nucleotides read TGTGCCAGCAGCGCGGGGGGAAGCTCCTACAATGAGCAGTTCTTC. This sequence encodes CASSAGGSSYNEQFF. V and J are TRBV9 and TRBJ2-1, with 7 bases matching TRBD2. With V trimmed by 3 bases and J by 0 bases, 3 bases remained unmatched. The CDR3 has 15 amino acids. The V gene's germline CDR1 is SGDLS and CDR2 YYNGEE.

The chain links TRBV4-1 to TRBJ2-7, with D possibly called TRBD1 or TRBD2 (6 bases each). V gave up 1 base and J gave up 2 bases, with 12 bases separating them. This CDR3 region has 15 residues. The germline V gene has CDR1 MGHRA and CDR2 YSYEKL. The CDR3 coding sequence is TGCGCCAGCAGCCAAGTTCCGGGGGCGGCCTACGAGCAGTACTTC. Translated, it gives CASSQVPGAAYEQYF.

This chain connects TRBV5-1 to TRBJ1-5; D not resolved. This CDR3 has 14 amino acids. V gave up 4 bases and J gave up 2 bases, with 10 bases separating them. Per germline, CDR1 SGHRS and CDR2 YFSETQ. CDR3 in amino acids: CASSEGIGNQPQHF. Written as DNA, the CDR3 is TGCGCCAGCAGCGAAGGAATAGGCAATCAGCCCCAGCATTTT.

This chain connects TRBV4-1 to TRBJ1-2, with unresolved D. The CDR3 is 16 amino acids. The V end lost 0 bases, the J end lost 3 bases, and 14 bases lay between the germline ends. In germline, CDR1 is MGHRA, CDR2 YSYEKL. CDR3 amino acids: CASSQDNGDIDYGYTF. CDR3 in DNA: TGCGCCAGCAGCCAAGATAATGGGGATATAGACTATGGCTACACCTTC.